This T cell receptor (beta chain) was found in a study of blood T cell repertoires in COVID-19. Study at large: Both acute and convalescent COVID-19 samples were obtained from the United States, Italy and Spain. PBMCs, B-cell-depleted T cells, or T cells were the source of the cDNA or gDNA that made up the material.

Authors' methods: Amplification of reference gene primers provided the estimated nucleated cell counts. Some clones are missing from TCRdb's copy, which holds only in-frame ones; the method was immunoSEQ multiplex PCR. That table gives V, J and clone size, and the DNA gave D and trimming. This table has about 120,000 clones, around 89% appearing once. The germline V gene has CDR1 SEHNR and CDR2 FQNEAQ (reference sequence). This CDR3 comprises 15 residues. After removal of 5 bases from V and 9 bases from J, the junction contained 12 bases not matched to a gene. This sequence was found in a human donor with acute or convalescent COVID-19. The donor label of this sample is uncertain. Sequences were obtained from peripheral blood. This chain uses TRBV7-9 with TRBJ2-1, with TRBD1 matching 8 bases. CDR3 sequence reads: CASSPSGGALGEQFF. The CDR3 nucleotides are TGTGCCAGCAGCCCTTCAGGGGGCGCTTTGGGTGAGCAGTTCTTC.